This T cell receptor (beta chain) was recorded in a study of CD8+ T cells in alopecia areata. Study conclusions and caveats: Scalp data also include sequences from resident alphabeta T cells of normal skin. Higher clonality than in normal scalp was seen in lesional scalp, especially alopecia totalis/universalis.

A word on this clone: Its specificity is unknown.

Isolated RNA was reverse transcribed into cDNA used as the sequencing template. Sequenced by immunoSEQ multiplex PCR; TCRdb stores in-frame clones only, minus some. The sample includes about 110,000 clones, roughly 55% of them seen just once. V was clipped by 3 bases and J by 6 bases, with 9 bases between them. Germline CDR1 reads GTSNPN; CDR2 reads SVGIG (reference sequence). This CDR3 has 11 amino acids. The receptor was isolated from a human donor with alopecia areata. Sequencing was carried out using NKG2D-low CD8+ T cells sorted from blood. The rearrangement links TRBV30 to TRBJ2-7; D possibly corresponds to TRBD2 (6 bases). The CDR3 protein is CAWRTSSEQYF. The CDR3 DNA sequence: TGTGCCTGGAGGACTAGTTCCGAGCAGTACTTC.